This T cell receptor (beta chain) originates from a study of T cell changes during pregnancy in multiple sclerosis. The table came from immunoSEQ multiplex PCR; TCRdb's copy has only in-frame clones and leaves some out. The sample has roughly 72,000 clones; about 93% are singletons. The V and J ends lost 2 bases and 6 bases respectively, with 9 bases between them. Germline CDR1 is MNHNY and CDR2 is SVGAGI (reference sequence). CDR3 size: 13 residues. This sequence joins TRBV6-6 and TRBJ2-3; D gene ambiguous. The clonotype comes from a female donor with multiple sclerosis, enrolled in a pregnancy study. The sequencing here drew on CD4+ T cells from peripheral blood mononuclear cells, taken after pregnancy. The CDR3 DNA reads TGTGCCAGCAGTTACGTAGGCGGTGATACGCAGTATTTT. Translated, it gives CASSYVGGDTQYF.